The 26 T cell receptor beta chains in this list originate from one sample, sequenced in a study of read filtering for tumor transcriptome and immune sequencing. From about 0.4 ug of RNA, a library with molecular barcoded alpha/delta and beta/gamma adaptors was made. TCRdb fed the reads into MiXCR, producing one record per CDR3 protein. This repertoire shows about 5,500 distinct CDR3 sequences, roughly 20% found once; its top ten account for 15% to 20%. The sample taken for sequencing was a population of CD138-negative cells sorted from bone marrow. These receptors were collected from a donor at least 40 years old with multiple myeloma.

In this sample, this clonotype is medium-sized. This chain connects TRBV20-1 to TRBJ1-5; D ambiguous. The V end lost 3 bases, the J end lost 5 bases, and 17 bases lay between the germline ends. The CDR3 is 15 amino acids. Germline assignment: CDR1 DFQATT and CDR2 SNEGSKA (reference sequence). In DNA form, the CDR3 reads TGCAGTGCTAGGGCCCCCCGAGGAGGAGATCAGCCCCAGCATTTT. Its translation is CSARAPRGGDQPQHF.

This clonotype is termed medium-sized (0.01 to 0.1%). The V gene is TRBV4-1, the J gene TRBJ1-4, with 7 nucleotides matching TRBD1. CDR3 length: 16 residues. CDR1 MGHRA and CDR2 YSYEKL come from the germline V gene. Trimming cost V 4 bases and J 5 bases; bases outside gene matches: 10. The CDR3 DNA is TGCGCCAGCAGCCCAGTAAACAGGGGAGGAAATGAAAAACTGTTTTTT. It specifies CASSPVNRGGNEKLFF.

This clonotype was detected ten times or more. This chain joins TRBV28 and TRBJ2-3; 10 positions agree with TRBD2. The CDR3 runs to 19 residues. V dropped 7 bases and J dropped 1; count of bases not matched to a gene: 17. The germline V gene has CDR1 MDHEN and CDR2 SYDVKM. The CDR3 here is CASNEREGLVVFRTDTQYF. The CDR3 nucleotides are TGTGCCAGCAACGAGCGGGAGGGCCTTGTAGTTTTCCGCACAGATACGCAGTATTTT.

V gene TRBV6-5 combines with J gene TRBJ2-7; either TRBD1 or TRBD2 may supply D (5 bases each). This CDR3 comprises 14 residues. Germline V gives CDR1 MNHEY, CDR2 SVGAGI. Trimming pared 7 bases from V and 2 bases from J, leaving 15 bases between. The CDR3 region is CASTIGAGTYEQYF. The CDR3 DNA follows: TGTGCCAGCACCATCGGGGCAGGCACCTACGAGCAGTACTTC.

This clonotype was counted at least ten times. J is TRBJ2-7 and V is TRBV19, with 9 bases identical to TRBD1. CDR1 and CDR2 from the germline V gene are LNHDA and SQIVND (reference sequence). The CDR3 is 13 amino acids. The trim removed 5 bases at V and 5 bases at J, leaving 4 bases unmatched. The CDR3 loop is CASSPGQGDEQYF. The DNA of the CDR3 is TGTGCCAGTAGTCCGGGACAGGGTGACGAGCAGTACTTC.

A few counts support this clonotype. The chain recombines TRBV30 with TRBJ2-1, with D uncertain. This CDR3 region has 16 residues. Germline CDR1 reads GTSNPN; CDR2 reads SVGIG (reference sequence). Trimming stripped 0 bases from V and 1 base from J, with 13 bases between. The CDR3 coding sequence is TGTGCCTGGAGTGTCCCAGGTAGCTGGTCCTACAATGAGCAGTTCTTC. Protein: CAWSVPGSWSYNEQFF. The full variable domain, completed using reference TRBV30 and TRBJ2-1, is SQTIHQWPATLVQPVGSPLSLECTVEGTSNPNLYWYRQAAGRGLQLLFYSVGIGQISSEVPQNLSASRPQDRQFILSSKKLLLSDSGFYLCAWSVPGSWSYNEQFFGPGTRLTVL.

A note on this clonotype: The junction departs from the called germline gene at one end, perhaps through a read error. The rearrangement uses TRBV7-6 and TRBJ2-1; 14 bases match TRBD2. Germline values: CDR1 SGHVS, CDR2 FNYEAQ. This CDR3 has 15 amino acids. CDR3: CAGSSGLAGGGEQLF. The CDR3 DNA follows: TGTGCCGGCAGCTCCGGACTAGCGGGAGGTGGTGAGCAGCTCTTC.

A few counts support this clonotype. The gene calls are TRBV10-3 and TRBJ2-5; no definite D call. Trimming stripped 0 bases from V and 3 bases from J, with 5 bases between. This CDR3 spans 13 amino acids. Germline V gives CDR1 ENHRY, CDR2 SYGVKD. The CDR3: CAISESSEETQYF. The CDR3 nucleotides read TGTGCCATCAGTGAGTCTTCGGAAGAGACCCAGTACTTC.

This clonotype was recorded many times. This sequence joins TRBV28 and TRBJ1-2, with D possibly TRBD1 on 5 matching bases. From germline, CDR1 is MDHEN and CDR2 SYDVKM. The CDR3 totals 15 residues. With 5 bases removed from V and 2 bases from J, the gap between germline ends came to 15 bases. The CDR3 DNA is TGTGCCAGCAGTCCCCCGGGACGGCTAAACTATGGCTACACCTTC. Encoded protein: CASSPPGRLNYGYTF.

This clonotype occurred many times. The chain uses TRBV7-9 and TRBJ1-2, with unresolved D. Per the germline V gene, CDR1 is SEHNR and CDR2 is FQNEAQ (reference sequence). The CDR3 runs to 13 residues. The V and J ends lost 1 base and 5 bases respectively, with 8 bases between them. This CDR3 is CASSLDGLYGYTF. The CDR3 region has the DNA TGTGCCAGCAGCTTAGACGGATTATATGGCTACACCTTC.

This clonotype has only a few counts. This sequence joins TRBV28 and TRBJ1-5; D possibly corresponds to TRBD1 (6 bases). V was cut by 6 bases and J by 2 bases, with 14 bases left in between. Germline loops: CDR1 MDHEN, CDR2 SYDVKM. This CDR3 has 15 amino acids. CDR3 protein: CASRSGGMGNQPQHF. In DNA, the CDR3 is TGTGCCAGCAGGTCGGGGGGCATGGGCAATCAGCCCCAGCATTTT.

The chain links TRBV6-5 to TRBJ2-6, with 9 bases fitting TRBD1. Germline V gene lookup returns CDR1 MNHEY and CDR2 SVGAGI. Trimming cost V 5 bases and J 0 bases; bases outside gene matches: 17. The CDR3 totals 21 residues. The CDR3 DNA reads TGTGCCAGCAGTCCTAAACCCTTAACCGGGACAGGGTTCTCTGGGGCCAACGTCCTGACTTTC. Translated: CASSPKPLTGTGFSGANVLTF.

A word on this clonotype: Germline and junction disagree at one end, which may indicate a read error. The chain is built from TRBV5-6 and TRBJ2-3; D is uncertain. This CDR3 contains 13 residues. Germline lookup yields CDR1 SGHDT and CDR2 YYEEEE. The CDR3 DNA is TGTGCCAGCAGCCCCGAAAGCTCAGATACGCGGTATTTT. This sequence encodes CASSPESSDTRYF. The full variable domain, with the rest looked up from reference TRBV5-6 and TRBJ2-3, is DAGVTQSPTHLIKTRGQQVTLRCSPKSGHDTVSWYQQALGQGPQFIFQYYEEEERQRGNFPDRFSGHQFPNYSSELNVNALLLGDSALYLCASSPESSDTRYFGPGTRLTVL.

This clonotype was seen many times. With a much larger clone just one base away, this may be a read error. V gene TRBV6-2 or TRBV6-3 combines with J gene TRBJ2-5; D is unresolved. This CDR3 spans 15 amino acids. Trimming shortened V by 2 bases and J by 2 bases, and 12 bases separated the two germline ends. Per the germline V gene, CDR1 is MNHEY and CDR2 is SVGEGT. The CDR3 here is CASSYPRRRQETQYF. Here the CDR3 DNA reads TGTGCCAGCAGTTACCCGAGGCGAAGACAAGAGACCCAGTACTTC.

A word on this clonotype: At one of its ends the junction is not consistent with the germline gene, which may arise from a read error. V and J are TRBV27 and TRBJ1-4; D is unclear. The CDR3 is 16 residues long. Germline V gene sequence: CDR1 MNHEY, CDR2 SMNVEV (reference sequence). CDR3 in amino acids: CASSLVAGWGNEKRFF. For the CDR3, the DNA is TGTGCCAGCAGTTTAGTGGCAGGATGGGGTAATGAAAAACGGTTTTTT.

This clonotype was counted ten times or more. The J gene is TRBJ1-4, the V gene TRBV27; maybe TRBD1 (6 bases). Deletions cut 3 bases from V and 5 bases from J, with 19 bases between. The length of the CDR3 is 17 residues. CDR1 and CDR2 (germline): MNHEY, SMNVEV (reference sequence). The CDR3 DNA follows: TGTGCCAGCAGTTTTTTAGGACAGCCTGCCGGGAATGAAAAACTGTTTTTT. It translates to CASSFLGQPAGNEKLFF.

By frequency in the sample, this clonotype is medium-sized. The chain has TRBV29-1 and TRBJ2-1; 10 bases agree with TRBD2. The CDR3 runs 15 residues. Germline loops: CDR1 SQVTM, CDR2 ANQGSEA. Trimming at V came to 2 bases and at J to 6 bases, leaving 7 bases not matched to a gene. The CDR3 DNA reads as TGCAGCGTTGAAATCCTAGCGGGAGCACTCAATGAGCAGTTCTTC. Translation: CSVEILAGALNEQFF.

There are many counts of this clonotype. The rearrangement uses TRBV7-6 and TRBJ2-1; 7 bases align to TRBD2. This CDR3 has 17 amino acids. Germline lookup yields CDR1 SGHVS and CDR2 FNYEAQ. The V segment lost 2 bases and the J segment 0 bases; nucleotides outside the gene matches: 7. CDR3 bases: TGTGCCAGCAGCTTAAGTGCTAGCGGTGCCTCCTACAATGAGCAGTTCTTC. The encoded protein is CASSLSASGASYNEQFF.

By proportion, this clonotype is medium-sized. The rearrangement joins TRBV6-1 to TRBJ2-3; D remains ambiguous. Trimming stripped 6 bases from V and 5 bases from J, with 15 bases between. The CDR3 is 14 residues long. The germline CDR1 and CDR2 sequences are MNHNS and SASEGT. CDR3 protein: CASSPTSLGDTQYF. The CDR3 region has the DNA TGTGCCAGCAGCCCAACATCGCTTGGAGATACGCAGTATTTT.

In this sample, this clonotype is medium-sized. The CDR3 DNA follows: TGCGCCAGCAGTCAATCCACGGGATGCGAGCAGTACTTC. Translating gives CASSQSTGCEQYF. The chain employs TRBV23-1 and TRBJ2-7; D possibly corresponds to TRBD2 (5 bases). Being an ORF, TRBV23-1 has a function that is uncertain. V was pared by 0 bases and J by 6 bases, with 9 bases between. The CDR3 has 13 residues.

In its sample, this clonotype ranks as medium-sized. The rearrangement uses TRBV7-9 and TRBJ2-2; D possibly corresponds to TRBD1 (6 bases). The V and J ends lost 4 bases and 7 bases respectively, with 16 bases between them. This CDR3 is 15 amino acids long. CDR1 SEHNR and CDR2 FQNEAQ come from the germline V gene (reference sequence). The CDR3 loop reads CASSSAQRGSGELFF. In nucleotides, the CDR3 is TGTGCCAGCAGCTCCGCCCAAAGGGGGAGCGGGGAGCTGTTTTTT.

This clonotype appeared many times. The chain couples TRBV10-2 to TRBJ2-7; tentative D call: TRBD2 (6 bases). The V gene's germline CDR1 is WSHSY and CDR2 SAAADI. V was pared by 6 bases and J by 3 bases, with 15 bases between. The CDR3 has 14 amino acids. CDR3 nucleotide sequence: TGCGCCAGCAGCTTGGCGGGACCTAACTACGAGCAGTACTTC. Its protein is CASSLAGPNYEQYF.

This clonotype rates as medium-sized. The chain combines TRBV7-2 with TRBJ2-1; D unclear. Germline CDR1 is SGHTA and CDR2 is FQGNSA. V was clipped by 1 base and J by 4 bases, with 11 bases between them. CDR3 size: 15 residues. In DNA form, the CDR3 reads TGTGCCAGCAGCTTAGAGGCCTCAGCTTACAATGAGCAGTTCTTC. Translation gives CASSLEASAYNEQFF. Using reference TRBV7-2 and TRBJ2-1 for the parts outside the CDR3, the full variable domain is GAGVSQSPSNKVTEKGKDVELRCDPISGHTALYWYRQSLGQGLEFLIYFQGNSAPDKSGLPSDRFSAERTGGSVSTLTIQRTQQEDSAVYLCASSLEASAYNEQFFGPGTRLTVL.

Sample share makes this clonotype medium-sized. The gene calls are TRBV7-9 and TRBJ2-7, with D possibly being TRBD2 (6 bases). Germline V gene sequence: CDR1 SEHNR, CDR2 FQNEAQ (reference sequence). The CDR3 spans 14 residues. Trimming removed 5 bases at V and 2 bases at J, with 13 bases between. The DNA of the CDR3 is TGTGCCAGCAGCCTCCGACTAGGTCCCTACGAGCAGTACTTC. Translated: CASSLRLGPYEQYF.

This clonotype was observed at least ten times. The rearrangement links TRBV6-2 or TRBV6-3 to TRBJ2-5; 7 positions match TRBD1. The CDR3 covers 13 residues. Germline assignment: CDR1 MNHEY and CDR2 SVGEGT. J gave up 0 bases and V 6 bases, and 1 base lay outside the gene matches. For the CDR3, the DNA is TGTGCCAGCAGACAGGGGAACCAAGAGACCCAGTACTTC. Its protein is CASRQGNQETQYF.

This clonotype came up many times. A read error may explain this, as a much larger clone is one base away. The rearrangement joins TRBV7-8 to TRBJ2-1; D gene unclear. The CDR3 runs 15 residues. CDR1 and CDR2 from the germline V gene are SGHVS and FQNEAQ. CDR3: CASREEFSSYNGQFF. CDR3 nucleotides: TGTGCCAGTAGGGAAGAGTTTAGCTCCTACAATGGGCAGTTCTTC.